This TCR beta chain came from a study of PD-1 blockade in classical Hodgkin lymphoma. Each of the patients experienced relapse following autologous stem cell transplantation, and their brentuximab vedotin exposure differed. Only in-frame clones appear in the TCRdb table, and some are missing; sequencing was by immunoSEQ multiplex PCR. Of some 6,900 clones listed, 76% are singletons. The J segment lost 4 bases and the V segment lost 5 bases, leaving 5 bases of the junction unmatched. The CDR3 loop spans 14 amino acids. Germline V gene lookup returns CDR1 SEHNR and CDR2 FQNEAQ (reference sequence). The sequenced sample was peripheral blood mononuclear cells (PBMCs), obtained before the second cycle of nivolumab. The rearrangement uses TRBV7-9 and TRBJ2-3, with 8 bases identical to TRBD1. This sequence was found in a human donor with classical Hodgkin lymphoma. The CDR3 is CASSPGGSADTQYF. The DNA for the CDR3 is TGTGCCAGCAGCCCAGGGGGCAGCGCAGATACGCAGTATTTT.